The rows below give T cell receptor beta chains drawn from one sample of a study of blood T cell repertoires in COVID-19. Measured with immunoSEQ multiplex PCR; TCRdb has only the in-frame clones, and not every one. The profile shows 150,000 or so clones, 80% to 95% of them singletons. Sequenced sample: peripheral blood. These receptors were taken from a woman aged 60-75 years with COVID-19, enrolled during active disease. Both conserved end residues are part of each CDR3. The D gene is left open where the match is weak. Expanded clones get a size class; other rows say once, few or many, or leave the size out.

TRBD1 | TRBJ1-6 | - | TRBV5-1 | CASSLEGQAYRNSPLHF
TRBD1 | TRBJ1-1 | - | TRBV11-3 | CASSLNRDSEAFF
TRBD1 | TRBJ1-4 | - | TRBV6-1 | CASSEAGGGVRIEKLFF
TRBD2 | TRBJ2-7 | - | TRBV3-1/TRBV3-2 | CASSRETSATYEQYF
- | TRBJ2-2 | - | TRBV19 | CASSREGLFLANTGELFF
TRBD1 | TRBJ1-5 | - | TRBV25-1 | CASSEGQDSNQPQHF
- | TRBJ1-2 | - | TRBV6-2/TRBV6-3 | CASSYSVGYGYTF
TRBD2 | TRBJ2-3 | - | TRBV4-1 | CASSRSGGRDTQYF
TRBD1 | TRBJ1-5 | - | TRBV4-3 | CASSQDPRQGNQPQHF
- | TRBJ2-1 | - | TRBV5-6 | CASSLQGGDNEQFF
TRBD1 | TRBJ1-1 | - | TRBV10-3 | CATTGGVLNTEAFF
- | TRBJ1-2 | - | TRBV19 | CASSWQGTIDIYGYTF
TRBD1 | TRBJ2-7 | - | TRBV2 | CASSGQGWEQYF
TRBD2 | TRBJ2-5 | - | TRBV28 | CASSSWGGGRQETQYF
- | TRBJ1-1 | - | TRBV3-1/TRBV3-2 | CASSHWRNTEAFF
- | TRBJ1-1 | - | TRBV10-3 | CAISEAGTNTEAFF
- | TRBJ1-2 | - | TRBV5-1 | CASSPSGTYGYTF
TRBD2 | TRBJ2-5 | - | TRBV5-1 | CASSLVAGEETQYF
- | TRBJ1-4 | - | TRBV2 | CASRRRGVNNEKLFF
- | TRBJ1-5 | - | TRBV19 | CASSMWAGDSNQPQHF
- | TRBJ2-2 | - | TRBV5-1 | CASCPPSAATGELFF
TRBD1 | TRBJ1-6 | - | TRBV6-5 | CASSYTGTGDSPLHF
- | TRBJ1-6 | few | TRBV30 | CAWSVQAGSGPLHF
- | TRBJ1-1 | - | TRBV5-1 | CASSLRRGGGSEAFF
TRBD1 | TRBJ2-5 | - | TRBV5-1 | CASSRTDRARTQYF
TRBD1 | TRBJ2-7 | - | TRBV12-5 | CASGLAQGREQYF
- | TRBJ2-3 | - | TRBV6-5 | CASSLADTQYF
- | TRBJ1-1 | - | TRBV4-1 | CASSLRAGGTEAFF
TRBD1 | TRBJ1-1 | - | TRBV5-1 | CASSFTGQLNTEAFF
TRBD1 | TRBJ2-3 | - | TRBV7-3 | CASSSNIGAGGPDTQYF
- | TRBJ2-1 | - | TRBV11-3 | CASSLDMRSSYNEQFF
TRBD1 | TRBJ2-3 | - | TRBV13 | CASSLPGQGGDTQYF
- | TRBJ2-1 | - | TRBV7-3 | CASSPTSAYDNEQFF
- | TRBJ2-5 | - | TRBV18 | CAGTGYEGQETQYF
TRBD1 | TRBJ1-2 | - | TRBV7-8 | CASSLGGSGTGLAYTF
TRBD1 | TRBJ1-3 | - | TRBV11-2 | CASSSLRFGTAGSGNTIYF
TRBD1 | TRBJ1-2 | - | TRBV5-1 | CASSLVLSGTGGNYTF
- | TRBJ1-1 | - | TRBV2 | CASSDIGVSFMNTEAFF
- | TRBJ1-3 | - | TRBV27 | CASSSTGVTRNTIYF
- | TRBJ2-1 | - | TRBV19 | CASSISGVNEQFF
TRBD1 | TRBJ1-2 | - | TRBV27 | CASSLGTGGGYTF
TRBD1 | TRBJ1-1 | - | TRBV19 | CASSPSLDRVVLRTEAFF
- | TRBJ1-4 | - | TRBV7-2 | CASSLGPGGEEKLFF
- | TRBJ2-7 | - | TRBV29-1 | CSVVFLSEYEQYF
- | TRBJ1-1 | - | TRBV3-1/TRBV3-2 | CASSQTLNTEAFF
TRBD2 | TRBJ2-3 | - | TRBV5-6 | CASSFSQRGMTDTQYF
- | TRBJ2-1 | - | TRBV6-2/TRBV6-3 | CASSYMTEVGFSYNEQFF
TRBD1 | TRBJ1-5 | few | TRBV2 | CASRGQGVQPQHF
TRBD2 | TRBJ2-1 | once | TRBV11-2 | CASSPNAGGPHNEQFF
TRBD1 | TRBJ1-2 | - | TRBV9 | CASSVRTGGDYGYTF
TRBD1 | TRBJ1-6 | - | TRBV6-5 | CASRGQGRSPLHF
- | TRBJ1-5 | - | TRBV19 | CASSLRTEQPQHF
TRBD2 | TRBJ2-3 | - | TRBV25-1 | CASSVTGGSTDTQYF
TRBD1 | TRBJ2-7 | - | TRBV20-1 | CSASTPGQGHGEGQYF
- | TRBJ2-2 | - | TRBV9 | CASSAHLYNTGELFF
TRBD1 | TRBJ1-3 | - | TRBV30 | CAWVQGVEGNTIYF
TRBD2 | TRBJ2-1 | - | TRBV18 | CASSPLPRLAGVYNEQFF
- | TRBJ1-3 | - | TRBV10-2 | CASTQGKGNTIYF
TRBD2 | TRBJ2-7 | - | TRBV7-2 | CASTFGGISYEQYF
- | TRBJ2-1 | - | TRBV2 | CASSEYGGSNEQFF